This TCR beta chain was obtained from a study of control samples from healthy donors and cancer patients. The protocol was immunoSEQ multiplex PCR, while the TCRdb copy is restricted to in-frame clones and leaves out a portion. The sample has about 93,000 clones, 88% seen once; the top ten hold around an eighth. The sequence was obtained from an older woman in good health. Sequences were obtained from blood.

CDR3 nucleotide sequence: TGTGCCAGTAGTGGTGGTAGCCTCGGTCTGACAGATACGCAGTATTTT. It codes for CASSGGSLGLTDTQYF. The chain uses TRBV19 and TRBJ2-3; D is undetermined. Trimming took off 5 bases at V and 3 bases at J, with 18 bases between the two ends. This CDR3 comprises 16 residues. Germline V gives CDR1 LNHDA, CDR2 SQIVND (reference sequence).